This T cell receptor (beta chain) was captured in a study of T cells after yellow fever vaccination. Study findings and constraints: Weaker, the secondary response had a peak occurring faster, on day 5 versus 15. Relatively few clonotypes were ones that appeared in both CD4 and CD8 compartments. At around 95% for CD4 and 70% to 90% for CD8, most primary-vaccination clones showed up again after the booster.

TCRdb recomputed calls from the 5' RACE reads with MiXCR, one row per CDR3 protein. The sample yields over 110,000 distinct CDR3 sequences, more than 6% seen once. Comment on this clonotype: Its specificity is not known.

This CDR3 region has 15 residues. V lost 2 bases to trimming and J lost 12 bases; unmatched junction nucleotides: 6. Germline lookup yields CDR1 SGDLS and CDR2 YYNGEE. This clonotype originated in a man aged 30-40 years who received the YFV17D yellow fever vaccine. V usage is TRBV9 and J usage is TRBJ2-1; TRBD2 agrees at 15 bases. This sample comprised CD4+ T cells sorted from PBMCs, obtained 5 days after the yellow fever booster vaccination. CDR3: CASSVGTGLAGGQFF. The CDR3 DNA reads as TGTGCCAGCAGCGTGGGGACGGGACTAGCGGGAGGGCAGTTCTTC. The entire variable domain, with the rest obtained from reference TRBV9 and TRBJ2-1, is as follows: DSGVTQTPKHLITATGQRVTLRCSPRSGDLSVYWYQQSLDQGLQFLIQYYNGEERAKGNILERFSAQQFPDLHSELNLSSLELGDSALYFCASSVGTGLAGGQFFGPGTRLTVL.